Included here is one T cell receptor beta chain sequence, with context. This record comes from a study of T cell changes during pregnancy in multiple sclerosis. CDR3 length: 14 amino acids. CDR1 and CDR2 (germline): ENHRY, SYGVKD. Trimming removed 6 bases from V and 2 bases from J; junction bases left unmatched: 5. Profiled with immunoSEQ multiplex PCR; TCRdb holds only in-frame clones, not every one. The table includes 65,000 to 75,000 clones, 92% detected once. The sample in question was CD8+ T cells from peripheral blood mononuclear cells, obtained in the third trimester of pregnancy. The clonotype was recovered from a female donor in good health, enrolled as a control in a pregnancy study. The rearrangement uses TRBV10-3 and TRBJ2-3; 7 bases map to TRBD1. CDR3 protein: CAIRPGQITDTQYF. The DNA of the CDR3 is TGTGCCATCAGGCCGGGACAGATCACAGATACGCAGTATTTT.